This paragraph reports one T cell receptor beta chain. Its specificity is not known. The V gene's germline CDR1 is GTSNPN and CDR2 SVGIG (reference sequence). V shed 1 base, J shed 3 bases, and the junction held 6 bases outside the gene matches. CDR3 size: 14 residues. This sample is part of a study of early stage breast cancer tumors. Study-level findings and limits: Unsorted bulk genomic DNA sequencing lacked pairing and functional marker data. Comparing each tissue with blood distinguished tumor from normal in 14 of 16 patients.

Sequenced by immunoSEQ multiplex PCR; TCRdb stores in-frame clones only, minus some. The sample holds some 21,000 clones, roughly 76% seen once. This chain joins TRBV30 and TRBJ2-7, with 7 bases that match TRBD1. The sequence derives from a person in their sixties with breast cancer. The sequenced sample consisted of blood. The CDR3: CAWSEGQFLYEQYF. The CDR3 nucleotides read TGTGCCTGGAGTGAGGGACAGTTCCTCTACGAGCAGTACTTC.